The entry that follows covers one TCR beta chain sequence. Its antigen is not identified. The TCR beta CDR3 regions underwent amplification using RNA transcripts as the source. First-round RT-PCR with HTBI primers amplified the TCR CDR3 region. One entry per CDR3 protein results from TCRdb running MiXCR on the multiplex PCR reads. The sample shows fewer than 750,000 distinct CDR3 sequences, 13% to 15% of them seen only once. These data originate in a study of T cells in Graves' hyperthyroidism and ophthalmopathy. In the study overall: Before treatment of any kind, peripheral blood was taken at initial diagnosis.

V shed 1 base and J 0 bases; nucleotides not matched to a gene: 21. Looked up from germline, CDR1 is DFQATT and CDR2 is SNEGSKA (reference sequence). There are 22 residues in the CDR3. Findings and caveats of the study: Also found in blood were most expanded thyroid clonotypes above 0.001.

Exclusion followed for patients with uncontrolled infection, other autoimmune disease, pregnancy or lactation. Based on clinical symptoms, serum thyroxine and TRAb, thyroid ultrasound and orbital computed tomography, diagnoses were reached. The clonotype comes from a woman aged 50 to 65 with Graves' ophthalmopathy. Sequenced sample: blood. The chain uses TRBV20-1 and TRBJ2-1, with 10 positions matching TRBD2. CDR3 nucleotides: TGCAGTGCTAGAGGATCATTCCCCCCTGTTAGACTAGCGGGTGTCTCCTACAATGAGCAGTTCTTC. It encodes CSARGSFPPVRLAGVSYNEQFF.